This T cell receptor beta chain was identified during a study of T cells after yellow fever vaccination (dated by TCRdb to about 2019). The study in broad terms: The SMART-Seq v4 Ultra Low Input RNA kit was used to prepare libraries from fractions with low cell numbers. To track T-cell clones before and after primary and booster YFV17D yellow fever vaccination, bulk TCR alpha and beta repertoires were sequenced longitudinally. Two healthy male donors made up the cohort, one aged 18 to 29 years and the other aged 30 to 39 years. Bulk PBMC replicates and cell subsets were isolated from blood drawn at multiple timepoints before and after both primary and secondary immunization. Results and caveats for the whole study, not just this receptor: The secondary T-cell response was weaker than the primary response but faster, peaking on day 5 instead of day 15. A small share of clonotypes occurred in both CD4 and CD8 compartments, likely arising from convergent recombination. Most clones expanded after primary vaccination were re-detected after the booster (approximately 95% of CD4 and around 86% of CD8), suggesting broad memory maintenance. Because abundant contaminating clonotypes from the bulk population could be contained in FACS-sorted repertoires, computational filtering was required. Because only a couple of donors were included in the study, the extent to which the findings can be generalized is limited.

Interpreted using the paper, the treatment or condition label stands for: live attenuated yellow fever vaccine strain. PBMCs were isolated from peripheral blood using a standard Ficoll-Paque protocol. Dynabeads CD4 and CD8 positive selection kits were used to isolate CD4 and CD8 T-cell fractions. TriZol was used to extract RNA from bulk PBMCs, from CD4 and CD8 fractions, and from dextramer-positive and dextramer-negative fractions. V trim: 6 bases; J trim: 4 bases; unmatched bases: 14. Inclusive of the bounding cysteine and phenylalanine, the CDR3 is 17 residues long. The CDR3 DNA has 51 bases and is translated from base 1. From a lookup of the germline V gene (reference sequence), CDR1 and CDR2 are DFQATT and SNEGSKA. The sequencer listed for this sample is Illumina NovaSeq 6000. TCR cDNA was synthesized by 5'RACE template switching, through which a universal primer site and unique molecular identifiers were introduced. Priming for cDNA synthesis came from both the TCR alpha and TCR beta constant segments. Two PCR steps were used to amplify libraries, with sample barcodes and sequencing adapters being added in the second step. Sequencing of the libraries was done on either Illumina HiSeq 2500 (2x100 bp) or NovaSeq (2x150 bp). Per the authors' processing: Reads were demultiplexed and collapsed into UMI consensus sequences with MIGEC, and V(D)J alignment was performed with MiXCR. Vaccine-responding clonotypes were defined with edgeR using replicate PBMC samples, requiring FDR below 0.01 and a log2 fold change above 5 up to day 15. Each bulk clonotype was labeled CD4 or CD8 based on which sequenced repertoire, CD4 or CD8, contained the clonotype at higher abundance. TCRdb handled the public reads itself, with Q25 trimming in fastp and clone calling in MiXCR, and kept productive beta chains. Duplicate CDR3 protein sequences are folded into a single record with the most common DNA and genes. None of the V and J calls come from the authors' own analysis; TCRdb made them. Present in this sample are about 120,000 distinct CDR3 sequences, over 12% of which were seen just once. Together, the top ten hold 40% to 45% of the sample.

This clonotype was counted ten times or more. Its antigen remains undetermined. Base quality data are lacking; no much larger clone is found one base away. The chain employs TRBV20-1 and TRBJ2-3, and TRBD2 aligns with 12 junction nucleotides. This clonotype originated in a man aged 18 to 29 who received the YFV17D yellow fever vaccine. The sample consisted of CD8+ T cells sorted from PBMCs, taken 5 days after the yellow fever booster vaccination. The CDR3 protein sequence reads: CSARLLLAGGRADTQYF. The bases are TGCAGTGCCCGACTACTCCTAGCGGGGGGGCGTGCAGATACGCAGTATTTT.